This T cell receptor (beta chain) was retrieved from a study of early T cells in non-severe SARS-CoV-2 infection. Turning to the study itself: Bulk RNA taken from unsorted whole blood was sequenced, leaving chains unpaired.

Overall study results and limits: VDJdb matching favored anti-spike CD8 responses, missing private and CD4 specificities.

V was cut by 5 bases and J by 14 bases, with 16 bases left in between. The germline CDR1 and CDR2 sequences are MNHEY and SVGEGT. The length of the CDR3 is 13 residues. Individual cDNA molecules were tagged with unique molecular identifiers, the study reported. TCRdb re-called the 5' RACE reads with MiXCR, one entry per CDR3 protein. The sample contains approximately 81,000 distinct CDR3 sequences, over 10% of which appear only once. This clonotype was seen ten or more times. The antigen is not known. The chain employs TRBV6-2 or TRBV6-3 and TRBJ1-6; D gene uncertain. The TCR sequence derives from an adult who was a healthcare worker with PCR-confirmed SARS-CoV-2 infection or an uninfected control (not recorded which). Sequenced material: whole blood. CDR3 region: CASSLESGLALHF. For the CDR3, the DNA is TGTGCCAGCAGTCTCGAGTCAGGTTTGGCCCTCCACTTT.